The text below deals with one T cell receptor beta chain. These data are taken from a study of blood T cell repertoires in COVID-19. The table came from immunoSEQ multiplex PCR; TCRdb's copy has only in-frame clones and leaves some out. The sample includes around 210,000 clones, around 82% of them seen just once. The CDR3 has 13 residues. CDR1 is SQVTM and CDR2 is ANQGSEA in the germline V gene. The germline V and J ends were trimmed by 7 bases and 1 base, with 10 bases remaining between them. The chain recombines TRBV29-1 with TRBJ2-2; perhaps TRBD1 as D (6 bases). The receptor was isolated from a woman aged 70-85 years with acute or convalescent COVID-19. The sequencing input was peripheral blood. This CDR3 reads CSGWGQNTGELFF. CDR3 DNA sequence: TGCAGCGGGTGGGGACAGAACACCGGGGAGCTGTTTTTT.